This T cell receptor (beta chain) is from a study of cytomegalovirus exposure and HLA in healthy donors. Overall study context: From some 180 million T cells, an earlier analysis saw roughly 100 million unique TCR beta sequences.

Amplification used 60 Vbeta primers and 13 Jbeta primers. Produced via immunoSEQ multiplex PCR; TCRdb's table is partial and in-frame only. Of approximately 160,000 clones listed, approximately 78% are singletons. The CDR3 length is 15 residues. Per germline, CDR1 MDHEN and CDR2 SYDVKM. The V and J ends lost 3 bases and 4 bases, in that order; junction bases with no gene match: 4. This receptor was taken from a woman aged 18-29 years in good health and CMV-seronegative. This chain joins TRBV28 and TRBJ2-7, with 12 positions matching TRBD2. The material sequenced was PBMCs. The CDR3 spells CASSLWTSGIYEQYF. The CDR3 coding sequence is TGTGCCAGCAGTTTGTGGACTAGCGGGATATACGAGCAGTACTTC.